The 17 T cell receptor beta chains given below trace back to one sample, sequenced in a study of graft-versus-host responses after intestinal transplantation. Assay used: immunoSEQ multiplex PCR; TCRdb lists only in-frame clones, some missing. The sample lists 40,000 to 55,000 clones; roughly 90% were seen once. No antigen has been assigned to these receptors. Sequencing used unstimulated CD4+ T cells sorted from spleen or lymph node cells, obtained before transplant. Receptors originate from a human donor who was the organ donor for an intestinal transplant.

The table lists this clone with a count of one. V usage is TRBV5-1 and J usage is TRBJ1-2, with D tentatively TRBD1 (5 bases). This CDR3 is 15 amino acids long. Per the germline V gene, CDR1 is SGHRS and CDR2 is YFSETQ. V was trimmed by 0 bases and J by 5 bases, leaving 14 bases between them. In nucleotides, the CDR3 is TGCGCCAGCAGCTTGGGTCAGGGTCAGATTTATGGCTACACCTTC. This encodes CASSLGQGQIYGYTF. Looking up the rest from reference TRBV5-1 and TRBJ1-2 gives the full variable domain: KAGVTQTPRYLIKTRGQQVTLSCSPISGHRSVSWYQQTPGQGLQFLFEYFSETQRNKGNFPGRFSGRQFSNSRSEMNVSTLELGDSALYLCASSLGQGQIYGYTFGSGTRLTVV.

The chain carries TRBV6-1 and TRBJ2-5; D is unresolved. The CDR3 runs to 11 residues. V was trimmed by 7 bases and J by 4 bases, leaving 7 bases between them. From germline, CDR1 is MNHNS and CDR2 SASEGT. The CDR3 sequence: CASTALETQYF. Here the CDR3 DNA reads TGTGCCAGCACAGCGTTAGAGACCCAGTACTTC.

V is TRBV4-1 and J is TRBJ1-5; TRBD1 matches 7 bases. The CDR3 spans 14 residues. J was trimmed by 4 bases and V by 6 bases; bases with no gene match: 6. Germline V lookup: CDR1 MGHRA, CDR2 YSYEKL. The chain's CDR3 is CASSPTGSNQPQHF. CDR3 sequence (DNA): TGCGCCAGCAGTCCGACAGGGTCGAATCAGCCCCAGCATTTT.

This sequence joins TRBV19 and TRBJ2-2, with 7 bases aligning to TRBD1. Germline trimming cut 8 bases from V and 5 bases from J; bases unmatched to any gene: 14. The CDR3 is 16 residues long. The germline CDR1 and CDR2 sequences are LNHDA and SQIVND (reference sequence). This CDR3 reads CASCRSGQGVTGELFF. The CDR3 DNA is TGTGCCAGTTGCCGATCCGGGCAGGGGGTAACCGGGGAGCTGTTTTTT.

A remark on this clone: At one end the junction does not follow the germline gene, possibly because of a read error. Other DNA sequences from this sample encode an identical CDR3 as well. V is TRBV5-4 and J is TRBJ2-2; D is perhaps TRBD1 (6 bases). Looked up from germline, CDR1 is SGHNT and CDR2 is YYREEE (reference sequence). CDR3 length: 16 amino acids. The CDR3, as DNA: TGTGCCAGCAGCCCTACAGGGCGAGGGAACACTGGGGAGCTGTTTTTT. Its protein product is CASSPTGRGNTGELFF.

The chain combines TRBV5-1 with TRBJ2-1; 16 nucleotides match TRBD2. The V segment lost 3 bases and the J segment 7 bases; nucleotides outside the gene matches: 4. Germline CDR1 reads SGHRS; CDR2 reads YFSETQ. CDR3 length equals 16 residues. CDR3: CASSYGTSGRGNEQFF. CDR3 DNA sequence: TGCGCCAGCAGCTACGGGACTAGCGGGAGGGGAAATGAGCAGTTCTTC.

The V gene is TRBV28, the J gene TRBJ1-2; D gene ambiguous. The V gene's germline CDR1 is MDHEN and CDR2 SYDVKM. The CDR3 consists of 12 residues. V dropped 5 bases and J dropped 5 bases, with 9 bases sitting between them. CDR3 nucleotides: TGTGCCAGCAGTGTCGGACTTTATGGCTACACCTTC. As protein: CASSVGLYGYTF.

CDR3 sequence: CSVSHSNGNEKLFF. CDR3 DNA sequence: TGCAGCGTTTCTCATTCGAACGGTAATGAAAAACTGTTTTTT. This rearrangement joins TRBV29-1 to TRBJ1-4; D unresolved. This CDR3 spans 14 amino acids. In germline, CDR1 is SQVTM, CDR2 ANQGSEA. V was cut by 5 bases and J by 4 bases, with 14 bases left in between. Full variable domain (remainder filled in from reference TRBV29-1 and TRBJ1-4): SAVISQKPSRDICQRGTSLTIQCQVDSQVTMMFWYRQQPGQSLTLIATANQGSEATYESGFVIDKFPISRPNLTFSTLTVSNMSPEDSSIYLCSVSHSNGNEKLFFGSGTQLSVL.

The genes are TRBV5-5 and TRBJ2-7, with a tentative D call TRBD2 (5 bases). CDR3 length: 14 residues. The V end lost 0 bases, the J end lost 2 bases, and 9 bases lay between the germline ends. Germline lookup yields CDR1 SGHKS and CDR2 YYEKEE (reference sequence). The CDR3 here is CASSLGTYAYEQYF. The CDR3 DNA is TGTGCCAGCAGCTTGGGGACTTATGCCTACGAGCAGTACTTC. The full variable domain, its missing parts supplied by reference TRBV5-5 and TRBJ2-7, is DAGVTQSPTHLIKTRGQQVTLRCSPISGHKSVSWYQQVLGQGPQFIFQYYEKEERGRGNFPDRFSARQFPNYSSELNVNALLLGDSALYLCASSLGTYAYEQYFGPGTRLTVT.

The chain combines TRBV5-6 with TRBJ1-2, with 9 bases that match TRBD1. The V gene's germline CDR1 is SGHDT and CDR2 YYEEEE. V lost 5 bases to trimming and J lost 9 bases; unmatched junction nucleotides: 8. There are 13 residues in the CDR3. CDR3 DNA sequence: TGTGCCAGCAGACCCGGGACAGGGAAGAGCTACACCTTC. Its translation: CASRPGTGKSYTF.

Of note for this clone: One end of the junction varies from germline; a read error may be responsible. This chain uses TRBV5-5 with TRBJ2-7; 11 bases line up with TRBD1. Germline assignment: CDR1 SGHKS and CDR2 YYEKEE (reference sequence). This CDR3 spans 15 amino acids. This CDR3 is CASSLRTGGPYEQHF. The CDR3 DNA follows: TGTGCCAGCAGCTTGCGGACAGGGGGCCCTTACGAGCAGCACTTC.

CDR3 DNA sequence: TGCGCCAGCAGCCAAGATGAGGCAAGGAACACTGAAGCTTTCTTT. It is translated as CASSQDEARNTEAFF. The rearrangement uses TRBV4-1 and TRBJ1-1; D is unclear. V was cut by 0 bases and J by 1 base, with 9 bases left in between. Germline V gene data show CDR1 as MGHRA and CDR2 as YSYEKL. This CDR3 is 15 amino acids long.

The V gene is TRBV6-1, the J gene TRBJ2-3; no definite D call. The germline CDR1 and CDR2 sequences are MNHNS and SASEGT. V was clipped by 4 bases and J by 7 bases, with 12 bases between them. This CDR3 comprises 13 residues. CDR3 sequence (DNA): TGTGCCAGCAGTGGAATAGCTAAAAATACGCAGTATTTT. The encoded protein is CASSGIAKNTQYF.

V is TRBV28 and J is TRBJ1-1; TRBD1 matches 7 bases. This CDR3 has 16 residues. The V gene's germline CDR1 is MDHEN and CDR2 SYDVKM. V was pared by 4 bases and J by 0 bases, with 8 bases of the junction left unmatched. The CDR3 DNA is TGTGCCAGCAGTTCATCCAGGACAGGAGTGAACACTGAAGCTTTCTTT. This gives the protein CASSSSRTGVNTEAFF.

The chain joins TRBV28 to TRBJ1-3, with D possibly matching TRBD1 (6 bases). CDR3 length equals 14 residues. V was clipped by 7 bases and J by 0 bases, with 10 bases between them. Germline assignment: CDR1 MDHEN and CDR2 SYDVKM. CDR3 DNA sequence: TGTGCCAGCATAGAGGACAGCTCTGGAAACACCATATATTTT. Translation gives CASIEDSSGNTIYF.

In regard to this clone: This sample includes further DNA sequences coding for the same CDR3. This rearrangement joins TRBV5-4 to TRBJ1-1, with TRBD1 matching over 12 bases. Trimming at V came to 3 bases and at J to 8 bases, leaving 8 bases not matched to a gene. This CDR3 has 15 residues. Germline-derived CDR1 and CDR2 are SGHNT and YYREEE (reference sequence). The chain's CDR3 is CASSSPEGQGAEAFF. CDR3 coding DNA: TGTGCCAGCAGCTCGCCCGAGGGACAGGGGGCCGAAGCTTTCTTT.

The V and J genes are TRBV29-1 and TRBJ1-2; 7 bases line up with TRBD1. CDR3 length: 14 amino acids. In germline, CDR1 is SQVTM, CDR2 ANQGSEA. The CDR3 DNA follows: TGCTCAATCTCGGACAGGACCACTAACTATGGCTACACCTTC. Its protein is CSISDRTTNYGYTF.